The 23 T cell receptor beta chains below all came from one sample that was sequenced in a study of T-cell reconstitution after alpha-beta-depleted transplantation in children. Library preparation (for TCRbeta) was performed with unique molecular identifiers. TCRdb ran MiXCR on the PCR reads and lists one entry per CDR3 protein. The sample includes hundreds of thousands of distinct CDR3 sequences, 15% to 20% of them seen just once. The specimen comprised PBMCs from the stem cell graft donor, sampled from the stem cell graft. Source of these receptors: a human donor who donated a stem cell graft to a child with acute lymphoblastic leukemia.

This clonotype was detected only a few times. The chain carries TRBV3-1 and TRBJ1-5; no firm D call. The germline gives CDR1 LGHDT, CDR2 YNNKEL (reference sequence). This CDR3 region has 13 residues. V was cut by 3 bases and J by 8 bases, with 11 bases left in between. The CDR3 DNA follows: TGTGCCAGCAGCCACAGCCGAGGAAAGCCCCAGCATTTT. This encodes CASSHSRGKPQHF.

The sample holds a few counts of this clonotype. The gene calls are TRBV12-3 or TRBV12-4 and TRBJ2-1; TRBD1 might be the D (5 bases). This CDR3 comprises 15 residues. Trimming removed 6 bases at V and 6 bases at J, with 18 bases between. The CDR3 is CASSHRVRAPNEQFF. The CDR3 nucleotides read TGTGCCAGCAGCCATAGGGTCAGGGCTCCCAATGAGCAGTTCTTC.

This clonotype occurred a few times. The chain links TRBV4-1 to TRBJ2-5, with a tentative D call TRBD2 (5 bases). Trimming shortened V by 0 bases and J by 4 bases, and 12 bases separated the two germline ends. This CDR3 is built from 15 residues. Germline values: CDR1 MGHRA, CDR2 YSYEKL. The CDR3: CASSQDSRAAETQYF. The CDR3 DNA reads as TGCGCCAGCAGCCAAGATTCGAGGGCAGCAGAGACCCAGTACTTC.

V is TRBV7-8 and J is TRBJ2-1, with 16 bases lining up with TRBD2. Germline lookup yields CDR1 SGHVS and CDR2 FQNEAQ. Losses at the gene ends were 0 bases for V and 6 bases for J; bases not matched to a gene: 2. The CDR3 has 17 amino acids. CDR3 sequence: CASSLAGTSGRANEQFF. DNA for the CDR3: TGTGCCAGCAGCTTAGCTGGGACTAGCGGGAGGGCCAATGAGCAGTTCTTC.

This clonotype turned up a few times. The DNA of the CDR3 is TGCGCCAGCAGCCCGGGACAGGGGCTCTACAATGAGCAGTTCTTC. Amino acid sequence: CASSPGQGLYNEQFF. The V call is TRBV5-1, the J call TRBJ2-1; 10 bases match TRBD1. Germline values: CDR1 SGHRS, CDR2 YFSETQ. The CDR3 sequence is 15 residues long. V was clipped by 4 bases and J by 3 bases; unmatched bases: 4.

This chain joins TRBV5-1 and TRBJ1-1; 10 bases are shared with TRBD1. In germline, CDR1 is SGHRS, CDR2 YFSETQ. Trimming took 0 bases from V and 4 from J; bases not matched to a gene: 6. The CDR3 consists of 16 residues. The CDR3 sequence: CASSLGLGQGSTEAFF. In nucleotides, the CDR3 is TGCGCCAGCAGCTTGGGGTTGGGACAGGGGTCCACTGAAGCTTTCTTT.

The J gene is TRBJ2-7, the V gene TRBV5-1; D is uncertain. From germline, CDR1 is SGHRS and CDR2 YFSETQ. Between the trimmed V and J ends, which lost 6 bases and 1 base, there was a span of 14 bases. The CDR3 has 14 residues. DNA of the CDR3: TGCGCCAGCAACGCCCGGCTGGGATCCTACGAGCAGTACTTC. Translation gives CASNARLGSYEQYF.

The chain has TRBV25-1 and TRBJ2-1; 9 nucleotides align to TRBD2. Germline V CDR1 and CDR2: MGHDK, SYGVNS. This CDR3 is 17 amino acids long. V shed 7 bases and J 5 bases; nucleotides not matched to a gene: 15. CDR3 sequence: CASIPPVPAGGDNEQFF. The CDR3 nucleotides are TGTGCCAGCATCCCTCCGGTTCCAGCGGGAGGTGACAATGAGCAGTTCTTC.

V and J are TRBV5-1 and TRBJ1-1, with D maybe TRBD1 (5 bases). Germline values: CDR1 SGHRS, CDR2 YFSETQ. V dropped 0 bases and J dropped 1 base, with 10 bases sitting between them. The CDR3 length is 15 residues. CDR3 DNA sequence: TGCGCCAGCAGCTTGGAAGGTACAGGGAACACTGAAGCTTTCTTT. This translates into CASSLEGTGNTEAFF.

CDR3 loop: CSVGGLRETQYF. Here the CDR3 DNA reads TGCAGCGTCGGCGGACTAAGAGAGACCCAGTACTTC. The chain combines TRBV29-1 with TRBJ2-5, with D possibly matching TRBD2 (6 bases). Germline V gives CDR1 SQVTM, CDR2 ANQGSEA. Trimming removed 6 bases at V and 4 bases at J, with 12 bases between. The CDR3 is 12 amino acids.

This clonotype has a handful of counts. In DNA, the CDR3 is TGTGCCAGCAGCCAACCCGACAGGGGGGAGCAGCCCCAGCATTTT. As protein: CASSQPDRGEQPQHF. This chain uses TRBV4-2 with TRBJ1-5, with 9 bases identical to TRBD1. V shed 2 bases and J 7 bases; nucleotides not matched to a gene: 6. This CDR3 spans 15 amino acids. The germline V gene has CDR1 LGHNA and CDR2 YNFKEQ.

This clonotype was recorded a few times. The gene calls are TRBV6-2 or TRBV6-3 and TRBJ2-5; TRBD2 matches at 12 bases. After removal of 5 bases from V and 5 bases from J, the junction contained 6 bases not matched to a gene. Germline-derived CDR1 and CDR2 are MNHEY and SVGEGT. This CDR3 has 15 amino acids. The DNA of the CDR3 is TGTGCCAGCAGTGAGAGACTAGCGGGAGACGAGACCCAGTACTTC. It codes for CASSERLAGDETQYF.

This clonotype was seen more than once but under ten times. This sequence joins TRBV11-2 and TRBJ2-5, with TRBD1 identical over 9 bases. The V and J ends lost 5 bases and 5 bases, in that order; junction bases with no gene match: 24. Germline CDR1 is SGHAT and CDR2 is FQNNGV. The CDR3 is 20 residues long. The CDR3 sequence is CASSPIGPGTGYGAHETQYF. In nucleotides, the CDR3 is TGTGCCAGCAGCCCCATTGGTCCCGGGACAGGGTACGGGGCTCACGAGACCCAGTACTTC.

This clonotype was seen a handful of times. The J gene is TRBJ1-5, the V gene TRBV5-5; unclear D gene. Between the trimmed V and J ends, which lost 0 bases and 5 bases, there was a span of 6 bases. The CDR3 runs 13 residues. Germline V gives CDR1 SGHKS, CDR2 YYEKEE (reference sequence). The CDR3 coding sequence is TGTGCCAGCAGCTTGGGCATCTATCAGCCCCAGCATTTT. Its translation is CASSLGIYQPQHF.

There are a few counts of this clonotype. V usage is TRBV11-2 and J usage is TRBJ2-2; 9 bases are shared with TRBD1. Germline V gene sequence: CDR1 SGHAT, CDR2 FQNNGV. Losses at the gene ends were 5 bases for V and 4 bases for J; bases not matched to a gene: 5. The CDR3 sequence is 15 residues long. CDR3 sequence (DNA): TGTGCCAGCAGCCACAGGGGGCGAGGCACCGGGGAGCTGTTTTTT. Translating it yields CASSHRGRGTGELFF.

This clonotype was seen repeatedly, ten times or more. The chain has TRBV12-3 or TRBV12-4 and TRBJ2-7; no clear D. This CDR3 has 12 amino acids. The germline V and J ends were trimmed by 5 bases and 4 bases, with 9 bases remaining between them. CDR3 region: CASSPGLYEQYF. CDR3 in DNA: TGTGCCAGCAGTCCCGGCCTATACGAGCAGTACTTC.

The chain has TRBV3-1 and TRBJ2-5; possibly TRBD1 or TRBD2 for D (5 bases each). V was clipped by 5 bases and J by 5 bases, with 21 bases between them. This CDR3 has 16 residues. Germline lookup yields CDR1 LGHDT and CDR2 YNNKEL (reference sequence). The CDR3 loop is CASSSGYDRPGETQYF. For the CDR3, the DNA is TGTGCCAGCAGCTCGGGCTACGACAGACCGGGGGAGACCCAGTACTTC.

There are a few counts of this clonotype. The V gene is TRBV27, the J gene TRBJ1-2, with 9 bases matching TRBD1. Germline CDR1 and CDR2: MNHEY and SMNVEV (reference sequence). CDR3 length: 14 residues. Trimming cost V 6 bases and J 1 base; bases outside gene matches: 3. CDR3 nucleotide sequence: TGTGCCAGCAGGTTGACAGGGGGTAACTATGGCTACACCTTC. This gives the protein CASRLTGGNYGYTF.

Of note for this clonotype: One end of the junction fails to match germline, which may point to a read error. The CDR3 spells CASSPGNLVGF. The DNA of the CDR3 is TGTGCCAGCAGCCCCGGAAACTTAGTAGGGTTT. The rearrangement uses TRBV16 and TRBJ1-1; no clear D. The CDR3 loop spans 11 amino acids. CDR1 is KGHSY, CDR2 FQNENV, per germline.

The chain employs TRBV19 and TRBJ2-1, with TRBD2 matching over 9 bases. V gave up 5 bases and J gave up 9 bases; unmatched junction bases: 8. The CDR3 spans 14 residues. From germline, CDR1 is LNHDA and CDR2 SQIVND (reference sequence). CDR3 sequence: CASSLLAGSGEQFF. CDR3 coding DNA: TGTGCCAGTAGTCTTCTAGCGGGAAGTGGTGAGCAGTTCTTC.

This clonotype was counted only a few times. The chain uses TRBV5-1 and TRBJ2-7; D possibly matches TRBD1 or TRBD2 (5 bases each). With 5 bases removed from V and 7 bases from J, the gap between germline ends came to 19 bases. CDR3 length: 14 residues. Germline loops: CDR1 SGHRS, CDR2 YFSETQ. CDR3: CASSPPGQAEEQYF. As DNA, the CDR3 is TGCGCCAGCAGTCCCCCGGGGCAGGCGGAGGAGCAGTACTTC.

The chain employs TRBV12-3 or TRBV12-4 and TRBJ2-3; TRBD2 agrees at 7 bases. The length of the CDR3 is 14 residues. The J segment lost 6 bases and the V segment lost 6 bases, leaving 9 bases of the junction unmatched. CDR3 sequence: CASSKGRAGDTQYF. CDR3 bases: TGTGCCAGCAGCAAGGGGAGGGCAGGGGATACGCAGTATTTT.

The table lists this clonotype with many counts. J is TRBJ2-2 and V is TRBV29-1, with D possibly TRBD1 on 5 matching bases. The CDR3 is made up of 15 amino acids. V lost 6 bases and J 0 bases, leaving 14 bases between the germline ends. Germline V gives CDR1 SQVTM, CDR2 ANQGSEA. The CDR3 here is CSVGHYRTNTGELFF. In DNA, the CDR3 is TGCAGCGTCGGACACTACCGTACGAACACCGGGGAGCTGTTTTTT.